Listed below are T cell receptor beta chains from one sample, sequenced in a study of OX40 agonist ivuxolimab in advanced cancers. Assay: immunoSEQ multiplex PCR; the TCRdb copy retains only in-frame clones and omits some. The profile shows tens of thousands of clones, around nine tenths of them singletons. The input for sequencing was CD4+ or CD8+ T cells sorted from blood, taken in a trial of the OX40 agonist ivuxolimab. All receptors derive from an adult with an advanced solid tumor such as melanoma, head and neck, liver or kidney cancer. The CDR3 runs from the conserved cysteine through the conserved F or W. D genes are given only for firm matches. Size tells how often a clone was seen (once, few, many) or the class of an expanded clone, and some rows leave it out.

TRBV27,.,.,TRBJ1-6,CASRHRDGDSPPHF,TGTGCCAGCAGACACAGGGATGGGGACTCACCCCCCCACTTT
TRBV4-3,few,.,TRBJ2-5,CASSQEARGHETQYF,TGCGCCAGCAGCCAAGAAGCCAGGGGTCACGAGACCCAGTACTTC
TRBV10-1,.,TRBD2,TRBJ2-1,CASSELGLDNEQFF,TGCGCCAGCAGTGAGCTCGGACTAGACAATGAGCAGTTCTTC
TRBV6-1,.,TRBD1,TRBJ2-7,CASSDGTGTYEQYF,TGTGCCAGCAGTGATGGGACAGGGACCTACGAGCAGTACTTC
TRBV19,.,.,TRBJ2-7,CASSPFWDPNLDYEQYF,TGTGCCAGTAGTCCCTTTTGGGACCCCAATTTAGACTACGAGCAGTACTTC
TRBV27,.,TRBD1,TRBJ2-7,CASSRTGSSYEQYF,TGTGCCAGCAGCCGGACAGGGAGCTCCTACGAGCAGTACTTC
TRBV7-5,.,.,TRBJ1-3,CARSRGRYSGNTIYF,TGTGCCAGAAGCCGGGGACGGTACTCTGGAAACACCATATATTTT
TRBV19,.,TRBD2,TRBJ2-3,CASRWEGTDTQYF,TGTGCCAGTAGGTGGGAGGGTACAGATACGCAGTATTTT
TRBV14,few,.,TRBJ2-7,CASSRLPYEQYF,TGTGCCAGCAGCCGCCTGCCCTACGAGCAGTACTTC
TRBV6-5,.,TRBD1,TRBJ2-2,CASSQATGAAGELFF,TGTGCCAGCAGCCAGGCCACAGGGGCCGCCGGGGAGCTGTTTTTT
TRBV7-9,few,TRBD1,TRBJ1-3,CASSPKSTGAGNTIYF,TGTGCCAGCAGCCCTAAATCGACAGGGGCTGGAAACACCATATATTTT
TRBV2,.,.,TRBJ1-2,CASSSTQGSYGYTF,TGTGCCAGCAGTTCAACGCAGGGTTCCTATGGCTACACCTTC
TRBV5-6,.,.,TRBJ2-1,CASSLYRSEQFF,TGTGCCAGCAGCTTGTACCGGTCTGAGCAGTTCTTC
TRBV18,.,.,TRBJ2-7,CASSSPQGGYEQYF,TGTGCCAGCTCATCGCCCCAGGGGGGGTACGAGCAGTACTTC
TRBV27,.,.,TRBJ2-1,CASSLLYNEQFF,TGTGCCAGCAGTTTACTTTACAATGAGCAGTTCTTC
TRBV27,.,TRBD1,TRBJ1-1,CASSTKGQGAMNTEAFF,TGTGCCAGCAGCACAAAGGGACAGGGGGCTATGAACACTGAAGCTTTCTTT
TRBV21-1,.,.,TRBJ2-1,CASSKKQNEQFF,TGTGCCAGCAGCAAAAAACAGAATGAGCAGTTCTTC
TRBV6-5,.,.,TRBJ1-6,CASSSSGRYNSPLHF,TGTGCCAGCAGTTCCTCGGGGAGATATAATTCACCCCTCCACTTT
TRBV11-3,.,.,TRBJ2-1,CASSLGAVSYNEQFF,TGTGCCAGCAGCTTAGGGGCTGTCTCCTACAATGAGCAGTTCTTC
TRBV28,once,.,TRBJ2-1,CASSPPGTQSSYNEQFF,TGTGCCAGCAGCCCACCCGGGACACAAAGCTCCTACAATGAGCAGTTCTTC
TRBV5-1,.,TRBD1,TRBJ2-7,CASSSGTGGVEQYF,TGCGCCAGCAGCTCCGGGACAGGGGGTGTCGAGCAGTACTTC
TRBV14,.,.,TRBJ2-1,CASSSNHEQFF,TGTGCCAGCAGCTCAAACCATGAGCAGTTCTTC
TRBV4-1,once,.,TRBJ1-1,CASSQDPQGDTEAFF,TGCGCCAGCAGCCAAGATCCCCAGGGTGACACTGAAGCTTTCTTT
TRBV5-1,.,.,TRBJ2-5,CASSLENPAMETQYF,TGCGCCAGCAGCTTGGAAAACCCTGCCATGGAGACCCAGTACTTC
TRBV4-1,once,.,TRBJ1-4,CASSQGWGRANEKLFF,TGCGCCAGCAGCCAAGGTTGGGGAAGAGCTAATGAAAAACTGTTTTTT
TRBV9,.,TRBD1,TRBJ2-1,CASSVSGDSFWNEQFF,TGTGCCAGCAGCGTATCCGGGGACAGCTTCTGGAATGAGCAGTTCTTC
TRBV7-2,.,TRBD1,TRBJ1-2,CASSLGTGGAGGYTF,TGTGCCAGCAGCTTAGGAACAGGGGGCGCGGGTGGCTACACCTTC
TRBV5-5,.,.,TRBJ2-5,CASSQRANQETQYF,TGTGCCAGCAGCCAGCGCGCGAATCAAGAGACCCAGTACTTC
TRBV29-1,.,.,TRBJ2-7,CSVGAGLYEQYF,TGCAGCGTTGGGGCAGGTCTCTACGAGCAGTACTTC